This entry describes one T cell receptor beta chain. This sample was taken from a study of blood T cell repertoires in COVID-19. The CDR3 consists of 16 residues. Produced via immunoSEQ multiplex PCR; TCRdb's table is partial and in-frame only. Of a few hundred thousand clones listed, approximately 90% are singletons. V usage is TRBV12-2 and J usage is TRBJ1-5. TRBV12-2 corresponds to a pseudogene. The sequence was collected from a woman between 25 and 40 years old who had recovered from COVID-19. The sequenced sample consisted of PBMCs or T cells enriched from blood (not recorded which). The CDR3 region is CASRLALVYSNQPQHF. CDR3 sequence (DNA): TGTGCAAGTCGCTTAGCGTTAGTCTATAGCAATCAGCCCCAGCATTTT.